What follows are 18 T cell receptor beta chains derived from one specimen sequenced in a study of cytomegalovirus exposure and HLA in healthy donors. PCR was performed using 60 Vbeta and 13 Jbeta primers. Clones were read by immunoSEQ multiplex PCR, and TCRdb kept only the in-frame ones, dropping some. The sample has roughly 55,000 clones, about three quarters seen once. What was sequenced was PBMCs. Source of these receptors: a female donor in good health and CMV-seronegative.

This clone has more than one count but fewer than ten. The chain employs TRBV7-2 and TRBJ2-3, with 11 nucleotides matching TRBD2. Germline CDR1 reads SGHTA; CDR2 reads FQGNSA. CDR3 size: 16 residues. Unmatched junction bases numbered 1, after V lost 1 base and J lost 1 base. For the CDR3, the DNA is TGTGCCAGCAGCTTAGGGGGACTAGCGGGCACAGATACGCAGTATTTT. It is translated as CASSLGGLAGTDTQYF.

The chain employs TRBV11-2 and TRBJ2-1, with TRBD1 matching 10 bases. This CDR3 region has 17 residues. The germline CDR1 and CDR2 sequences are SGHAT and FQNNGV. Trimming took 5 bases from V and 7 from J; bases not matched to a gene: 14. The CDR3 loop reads CASSPRAPGQGWNEQFF. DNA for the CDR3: TGTGCCAGCAGCCCTAGAGCCCCGGGACAGGGGTGGAATGAGCAGTTCTTC.

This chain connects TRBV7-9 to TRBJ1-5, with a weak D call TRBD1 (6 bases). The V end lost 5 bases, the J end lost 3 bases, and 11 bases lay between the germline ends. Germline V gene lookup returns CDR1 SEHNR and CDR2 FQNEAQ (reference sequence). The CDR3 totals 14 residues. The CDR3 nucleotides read TGTGCCAGCAGCCCCGGACAGTTCAATCAGCCCCAGCATTTT. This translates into CASSPGQFNQPQHF.

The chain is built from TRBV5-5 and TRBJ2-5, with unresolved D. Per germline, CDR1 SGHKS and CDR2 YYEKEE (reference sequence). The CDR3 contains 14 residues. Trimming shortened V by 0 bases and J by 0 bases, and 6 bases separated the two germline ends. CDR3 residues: CASSLVEDQETQYF. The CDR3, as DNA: TGTGCCAGCAGCTTGGTCGAGGACCAAGAGACCCAGTACTTC.

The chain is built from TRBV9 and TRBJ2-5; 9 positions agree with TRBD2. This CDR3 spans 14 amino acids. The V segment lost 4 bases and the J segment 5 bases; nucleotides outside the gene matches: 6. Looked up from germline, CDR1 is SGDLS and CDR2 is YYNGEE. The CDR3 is CASSYGGGAETQYF. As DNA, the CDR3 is TGTGCCAGCAGCTATGGCGGGGGGGCTGAGACCCAGTACTTC.

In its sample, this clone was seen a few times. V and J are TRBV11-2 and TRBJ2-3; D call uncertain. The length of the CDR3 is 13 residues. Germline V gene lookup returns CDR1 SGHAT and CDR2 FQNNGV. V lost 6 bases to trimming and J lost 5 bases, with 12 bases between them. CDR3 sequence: CASSSVGVDTQYF. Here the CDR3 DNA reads TGTGCCAGCAGTTCCGTGGGCGTAGATACGCAGTATTTT.

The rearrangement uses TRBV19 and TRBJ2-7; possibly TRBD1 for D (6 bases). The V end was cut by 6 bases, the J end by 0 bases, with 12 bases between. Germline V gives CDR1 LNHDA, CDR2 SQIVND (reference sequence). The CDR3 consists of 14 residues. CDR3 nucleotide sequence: TGTGCCAGTAGAGGGCAGGGGAACTCCTACGAGCAGTACTTC. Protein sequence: CASRGQGNSYEQYF.

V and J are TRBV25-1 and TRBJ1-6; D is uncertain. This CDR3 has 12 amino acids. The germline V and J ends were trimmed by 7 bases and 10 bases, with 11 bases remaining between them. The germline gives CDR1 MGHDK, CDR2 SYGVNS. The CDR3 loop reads CASTQVGSPLHF. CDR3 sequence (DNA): TGTGCCAGCACGCAGGTCGGATCACCCCTCCACTTT.

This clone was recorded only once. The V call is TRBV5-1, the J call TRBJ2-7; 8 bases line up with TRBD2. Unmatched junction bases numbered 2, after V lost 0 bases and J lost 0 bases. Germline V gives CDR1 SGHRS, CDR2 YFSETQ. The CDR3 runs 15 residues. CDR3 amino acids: CASSLEAGASYEQYF. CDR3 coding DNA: TGCGCCAGCAGCTTGGAAGCGGGAGCCTCCTACGAGCAGTACTTC.

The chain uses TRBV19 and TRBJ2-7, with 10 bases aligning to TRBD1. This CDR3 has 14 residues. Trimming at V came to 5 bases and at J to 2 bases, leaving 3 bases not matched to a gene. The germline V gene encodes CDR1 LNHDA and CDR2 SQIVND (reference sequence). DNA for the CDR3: TGTGCCAGTAGTCCAGGACAGGGGGCCTACGAGCAGTACTTC. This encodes CASSPGQGAYEQYF.

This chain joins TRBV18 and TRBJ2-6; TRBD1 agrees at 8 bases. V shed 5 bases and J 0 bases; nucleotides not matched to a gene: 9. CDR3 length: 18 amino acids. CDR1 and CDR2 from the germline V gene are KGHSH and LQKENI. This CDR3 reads CASSVTGQVGSGANVLTF. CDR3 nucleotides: TGTGCCAGCTCAGTAACGGGACAGGTGGGCTCTGGGGCCAACGTCCTGACTTTC. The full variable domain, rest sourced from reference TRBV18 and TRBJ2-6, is NAGVMQNPRHLVRRRGQEARLRCSPMKGHSHVYWYRQLPEEGLKFMVYLQKENIIDESGMPKERFSAEFPKEGPSILRIQQVVRGDSAAYFCASSVTGQVGSGANVLTFGAGSRLTVL.

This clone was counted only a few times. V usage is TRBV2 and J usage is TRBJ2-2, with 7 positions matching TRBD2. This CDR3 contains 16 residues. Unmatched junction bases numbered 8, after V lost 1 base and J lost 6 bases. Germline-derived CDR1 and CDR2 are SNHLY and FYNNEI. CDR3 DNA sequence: TGTGCCAGCAGTGAAGACGGGGTAGCGGGTGCCGGGGAGCTGTTTTTT. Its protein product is CASSEDGVAGAGELFF.

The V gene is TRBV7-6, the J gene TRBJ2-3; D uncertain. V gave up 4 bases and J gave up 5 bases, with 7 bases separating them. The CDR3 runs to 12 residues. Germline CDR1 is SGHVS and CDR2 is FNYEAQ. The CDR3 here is CASSSQVDTQYF. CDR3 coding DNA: TGTGCCAGCAGCTCCCAGGTAGATACGCAGTATTTT.

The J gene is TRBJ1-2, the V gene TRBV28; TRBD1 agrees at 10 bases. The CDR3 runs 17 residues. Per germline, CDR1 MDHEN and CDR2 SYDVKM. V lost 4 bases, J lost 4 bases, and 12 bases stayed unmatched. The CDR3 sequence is CASSWGSLTGGVYGYTF. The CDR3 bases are TGTGCCAGCAGTTGGGGCTCCCTGACAGGGGGCGTCTATGGCTACACCTTC.

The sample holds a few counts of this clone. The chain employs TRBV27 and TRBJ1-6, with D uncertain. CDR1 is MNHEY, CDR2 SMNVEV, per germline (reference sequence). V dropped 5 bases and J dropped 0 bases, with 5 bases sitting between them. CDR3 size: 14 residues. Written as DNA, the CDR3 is TGTGCCAGCAGTCTAGGCTCCTATAATTCACCCCTCCACTTT. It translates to CASSLGSYNSPLHF.

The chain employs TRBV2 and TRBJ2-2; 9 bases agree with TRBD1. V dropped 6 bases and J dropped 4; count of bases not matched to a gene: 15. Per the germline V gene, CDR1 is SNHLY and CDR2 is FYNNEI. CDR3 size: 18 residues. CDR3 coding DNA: TGTGCCAGCAGCCACCTCGATCGGGGACAGGGAGGCACCGGGGAGCTGTTTTTT. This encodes CASSHLDRGQGGTGELFF. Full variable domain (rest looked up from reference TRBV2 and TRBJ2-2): EPEVTQTPSHQVTQMGQEVILRCVPISNHLYFYWYRQILGQKVEFLVSFYNNEISEKSEIFDDQFSVERPDGSNFTLKIRSTKLEDSAMYFCASSHLDRGQGGTGELFFGEGSRLTVL.

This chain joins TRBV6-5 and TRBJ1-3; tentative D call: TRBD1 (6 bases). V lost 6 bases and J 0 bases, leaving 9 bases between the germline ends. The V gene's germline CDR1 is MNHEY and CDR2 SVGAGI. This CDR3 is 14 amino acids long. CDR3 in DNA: TGTGCCAGCAGACAGGGATACTCTGGAAACACCATATATTTT. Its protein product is CASRQGYSGNTIYF.

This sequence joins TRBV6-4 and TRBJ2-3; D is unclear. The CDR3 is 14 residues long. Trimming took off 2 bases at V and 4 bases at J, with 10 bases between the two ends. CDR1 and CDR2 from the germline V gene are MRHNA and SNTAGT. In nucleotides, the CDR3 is TGTGCCAGCAGTGACGGGCAAGATCCAGATACGCAGTATTTT. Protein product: CASSDGQDPDTQYF.